Listed below are T cell receptor beta chains from one sample, sequenced in a study of chemoradiotherapy in HPV16-positive cancers. Repertoires were generated with immunoSEQ multiplex PCR, while TCRdb's copy carries only in-frame clones and drops some. This table has fewer than 13,000 clones, around 81% appearing once. The input for sequencing was blood, taken from a patient who underwent chemoradiotherapy. The source is a human donor with HPV-associated anogenital cancer. Both conserved end residues are part of each CDR3. The D gene is left open where the match is weak. Clone size is shown for a subset of rows, as once, few, many or a class of expanded clone.

abundance	d_gene	v_gene	j_gene	CDR3aa	CDR3nt
few	TRBD1	TRBV11-3	TRBJ2-1	CASSFNRGQEQFF	TGTGCCAGCAGCTTTAACAGGGGGCAAGAGCAGTTCTTC
-	TRBD2	TRBV5-6	TRBJ2-2	CASSLEGGGAFF	TGTGCCAGCAGCTTGGAAGGCGGGGGGGCGTTTTTT
-	-	TRBV5-4	TRBJ2-7	CASSPTDRSYEQYF	TGTGCCAGCAGCCCTACCGACAGATCCTACGAGCAGTACTTC
-	-	TRBV19	TRBJ1-1	CASSIIPDAFAIPEAFF	TGTGCCAGTAGTATTATTCCGGACGCCTTCGCGATCCCTGAAGCTTTCTTT
-	-	TRBV11-2	TRBJ2-1	CASISGTVNEQFF	TGTGCCAGCATATCCGGGACGGTCAATGAGCAGTTCTTC
-	-	TRBV18	TRBJ1-1	CASSRNPLAGVMNTEAFF	TGTGCCAGCTCACGCAACCCCTTGGCAGGGGTTATGAACACTGAAGCTTTCTTT
-	-	TRBV6-4	TRBJ2-1	CASSDSINEQFF	TGTGCCAGCAGTGACTCGATTAATGAGCAGTTCTTC
few	-	TRBV7-8	TRBJ2-7	CASSLNSRGSYEQYF	TGTGCCAGCAGTCTTAATTCTCGGGGCTCCTACGAGCAGTACTTC
-	-	TRBV7-9	TRBJ1-2	CASRPDSSYGYTF	TGTGCCAGCAGACCCGACAGTTCATATGGCTACACCTTC
-	-	TRBV28	TRBJ1-1	CASTGLYTEAFF	TGTGCCAGCACAGGGTTGTACACTGAAGCTTTCTTT
-	-	TRBV28	TRBJ1-5	CASGGTDGNQPQHF	TGTGCCAGCGGAGGGACCGATGGGAATCAGCCCCAGCATTTT
few	-	TRBV6-5	TRBJ1-1	CASSYQRNTEAFF	TGTGCCAGCAGTTACCAGCGGAACACTGAAGCTTTCTTT
-	-	TRBV7-2	TRBJ1-1	CASTLSNPGGMNTEAFF	TGTGCCAGCACCTTATCTAATCCGGGGGGCATGAACACTGAAGCTTTCTTT
-	-	TRBV27	TRBJ2-3	CASHDYTDTQYF	TGTGCCAGCCATGACTACACAGATACGCAGTATTTT
-	TRBD1	TRBV19	TRBJ1-5	CASSPRDRANQPQHF	TGTGCCAGTAGTCCCCGGGACAGGGCCAATCAGCCCCAGCATTTT
-	-	TRBV27	TRBJ1-5	CASSLSGGSRQPQHF	TGTGCCAGCAGTTTATCCGGGGGGAGTAGGCAGCCCCAGCATTTT
-	TRBD1	TRBV28	TRBJ2-2	CASSLNRGSGELFF	TGTGCCAGCAGTCTCAACAGGGGTTCGGGGGAGCTGTTTTTT
few	TRBD2	TRBV2	TRBJ2-7	CASRLTSGGLYEQYF	TGTGCCAGCAGATTGACTAGCGGGGGGTTGTACGAGCAGTACTTC
once	TRBD1	TRBV19	TRBJ1-2	CATHGSHIRGTDNYGYTF	TGTGCCACCCATGGCTCCCATATTCGGGGGACAGATAACTATGGCTACACCTTC
-	-	TRBV25-1	TRBJ2-7	CASSASGIGQYF	TGTGCCAGCAGCGCCTCGGGGATTGGGCAGTACTTC
-	TRBD1	TRBV25-1	TRBJ2-2	CASSAGTGDTGELFF	TGTGCCAGCAGTGCCGGGACAGGGGACACCGGGGAGCTGTTTTTT
-	-	TRBV4-2	TRBJ1-1	CASSQEWAGIGFF	TGTGCCAGCAGCCAAGAATGGGCGGGGATCGGTTTCTTT
once	-	TRBV2	TRBJ2-3	CASSEVAGTDTQYF	TGTGCCAGCAGTGAAGTTGCGGGGACAGATACGCAGTATTTT
-	-	TRBV4-3	TRBJ1-6	CASSQDGSSYNSPLHF	TGCGCCAGCAGCCAAGATGGGAGCTCCTATAATTCACCCCTCCACTTT
-	-	TRBV5-8	TRBJ1-3	CASSLVPSTYSGNTIYF	TGTGCCAGCAGCTTGGTACCTAGCACCTACTCTGGAAACACCATATATTTT
few	-	TRBV2	TRBJ1-5	CASRSGRFLNQPQHF	TGTGCCAGCCGCTCGGGACGGTTCCTCAATCAGCCCCAGCATTTT
-	TRBD1	TRBV6-1	TRBJ1-4	CASSEVGTVVKLFF	TGTGCCAGCAGTGAAGTCGGGACAGTCGTAAAACTGTTTTTT
-	TRBD2	TRBV6-4	TRBJ2-1	CASSEGLAGANEQFF	TGTGCCAGCAGCGAGGGACTAGCGGGGGCCAATGAGCAGTTCTTC
-	-	TRBV28	TRBJ1-2	CASSSGSKLDGYTF	TGTGCCAGCAGTTCTGGGTCGAAATTAGATGGCTACACCTTC
-	-	TRBV6-1	TRBJ2-3	CASSSGGATDTQYF	TGTGCCAGCAGCTCTGGAGGGGCTACAGATACGCAGTATTTT
-	TRBD1	TRBV19	TRBJ1-5	CASSPRTGQQPQHF	TGTGCCAGTAGTCCACGGACAGGGCAACAGCCCCAGCATTTT
-	-	TRBV5-6	TRBJ2-7	CASSLAYEQYF	TGTGCCAGCAGCTTGGCGTACGAGCAGTACTTC
-	-	TRBV27	TRBJ2-1	CASSLSGGSGGEQFF	TGTGCCAGCAGTTTATCGGGGGGCTCGGGTGGTGAGCAGTTCTTC
-	-	TRBV7-2	TRBJ2-7	CASSLAQGGGEQYF	TGTGCCAGCAGCTTAGCGCAGGGGGGGGGCGAGCAGTACTTC
-	TRBD1	TRBV15	TRBJ2-7	CATSRGGQGASYEQYF	TGTGCCACCAGCAGAGGTGGACAGGGGGCGTCCTACGAGCAGTACTTC
once	-	TRBV7-9	TRBJ2-2	CASSFNTGELFF	TGTGCCAGCAGCTTTAACACCGGGGAGCTGTTTTTT
-	-	TRBV7-2	TRBJ1-3	CASSLVTGRGNTIYF	TGTGCCAGCAGCTTAGTTACAGGCCGCGGAAACACCATATATTTT
-	-	TRBV10-3	TRBJ1-1	CAISDEGSPAEAFF	TGTGCCATCAGTGATGAGGGGTCGCCCGCTGAAGCTTTCTTT
-	TRBD1	TRBV6-5	TRBJ1-1	CASSYTRQGAAFF	TGTGCCAGCAGTTACACAAGACAGGGGGCTGCTTTCTTT
few	TRBD1	TRBV19	TRBJ1-5	CASSIRDRDNQPQHF	TGTGCCAGTAGTATCCGGGACAGGGACAATCAGCCCCAGCATTTT
few	-	TRBV6-1	TRBJ1-6	CASSEPVGKDSPLHF	TGTGCCAGCAGTGAACCGGTGGGCAAAGATTCACCCCTCCACTTT
once	-	TRBV10-3	TRBJ1-5	CAISESGDNYQPQHF	TGTGCCATCAGTGAGTCGGGGGACAACTATCAGCCCCAGCATTTT
-	-	TRBV7-6	TRBJ1-1	CASSLDRNTEAFF	TGTGCCAGCAGTTTGGACAGGAACACTGAAGCTTTCTTT
-	TRBD1	TRBV15	TRBJ1-2	CATSRGDSGAYGYTF	TGTGCCACCAGCAGAGGGGACAGCGGAGCCTATGGCTACACCTTC
once	TRBD1	TRBV5-1	TRBJ1-1	CASSRDRGTPEAFF	TGCGCCAGCAGCAGGGACAGGGGGACGCCTGAAGCTTTCTTT
-	-	TRBV9	TRBJ2-2	CASSVGLNANTGELFF	TGTGCCAGCAGCGTAGGCCTTAACGCTAACACCGGGGAGCTGTTTTTT
-	-	TRBV11-2	TRBJ2-7	CASSLSGQGFYEQYF	TGTGCCAGCAGCTTAAGCGGCCAGGGATTCTACGAGCAGTACTTC
-	TRBD1	TRBV18	TRBJ1-1	CASSPSTGGTEAFF	TGTGCCAGCTCCCCGTCGACAGGGGGCACTGAAGCTTTCTTT
-	-	TRBV10-3	TRBJ1-2	CASLLAVGSYGYTF	TGTGCCAGTCTCCTGGCGGTGGGGAGCTATGGCTACACCTTC
-	TRBD1	TRBV10-3	TRBJ2-7	CAISESGQSSEQYF	TGTGCCATCAGTGAGTCGGGACAGTCTAGCGAGCAGTACTTC
-	-	TRBV10-3	TRBJ1-2	CAISEGSGYTF	TGTGCCATCAGTGAGGGATCTGGCTACACCTTC
-	TRBD2	TRBV19	TRBJ2-5	CASCHSGGDGTQYF	TGTGCCAGTTGTCATAGCGGGGGGGATGGGACCCAGTACTTC
-	TRBD2	TRBV12-5	TRBJ2-3	CASLPGVGGTDTQYF	TGTGCTAGTTTACCCGGGGTGGGGGGGACAGATACGCAGTATTTT
-	TRBD1	TRBV23-1	TRBJ1-1	CASSLDRGVSEAFF	TGCGCCAGCAGTCTGGACAGGGGTGTCTCTGAAGCTTTCTTT
-	-	TRBV5-1	TRBJ2-7	CASSLGHLGSYEQYF	TGCGCCAGCAGCTTGGGACACCTTGGCTCCTACGAGCAGTACTTC